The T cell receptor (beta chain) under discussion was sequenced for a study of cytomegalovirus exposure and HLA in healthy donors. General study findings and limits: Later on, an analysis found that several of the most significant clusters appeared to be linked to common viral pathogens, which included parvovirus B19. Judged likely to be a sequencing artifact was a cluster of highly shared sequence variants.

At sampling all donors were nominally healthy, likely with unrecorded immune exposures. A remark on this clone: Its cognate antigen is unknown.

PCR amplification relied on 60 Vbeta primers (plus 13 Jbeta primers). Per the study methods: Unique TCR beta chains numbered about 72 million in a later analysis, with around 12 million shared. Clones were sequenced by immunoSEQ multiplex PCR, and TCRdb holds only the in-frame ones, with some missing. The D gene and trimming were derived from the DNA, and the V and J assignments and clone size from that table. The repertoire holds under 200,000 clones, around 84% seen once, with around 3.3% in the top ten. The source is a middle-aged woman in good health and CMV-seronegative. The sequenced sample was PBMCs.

The CDR3 DNA sequence: TGTGCCAGCAGCTTATCGTCGAAGGGGTCCTACGAGCAGTACTTC. Its translation: CASSLSSKGSYEQYF. This chain joins TRBV11-2 and TRBJ2-7; possible D gene TRBD1, 5 bases. This CDR3 has 15 residues. CDR1 and CDR2 (germline): SGHAT, FQNNGV. Trimming shortened V by 2 bases and J by 1 base, and 12 bases separated the two germline ends. Full variable domain (rest looked up from reference TRBV11-2 and TRBJ2-7): EAGVAQSPRYKIIEKRQSVAFWCNPISGHATLYWYQQILGQGPKLLIQFQNNGVVDDSQLPKDRFSAERLKGVDSTLKIQPAKLEDSAVYLCASSLSSKGSYEQYFGPGTRLTVT.